Below, 26 T cell receptor beta chains from the same sample are listed, as sequenced in a study of blood T cell repertoires in COVID-19. Clones were sequenced by immunoSEQ multiplex PCR, and TCRdb holds only the in-frame ones, with some missing. The table lists around 250,000 clones, 70% to 90% of them singletons. Specimen: peripheral blood. All receptors come from a human donor in a cohort sampled during active COVID-19.

The CDR3 loop reads CASSFTGTGDEQYF. CDR3 DNA sequence: TGTGCCAGCAGCTTCACCGGGACAGGGGACGAGCAGTACTTC. The chain joins TRBV7-9 to TRBJ2-7; TRBD1 matches at 10 bases. The CDR3 loop spans 14 amino acids. Germline V lookup: CDR1 SEHNR, CDR2 FQNEAQ (reference sequence). V shed 3 bases, J shed 5 bases, and the junction held 4 bases outside the gene matches.

This chain links TRBV19 with TRBJ2-5, with 7 nucleotides matching TRBD1. The germline CDR1 and CDR2 sequences are LNHDA and SQIVND (reference sequence). V lost 8 bases and J lost 4; bases outside the gene matches: 7. This CDR3 spans 13 amino acids. The DNA of the CDR3 is TGTGCCAGTGAAGCAGGGGGAACAGAGACCCAGTACTTC. Translated, it gives CASEAGGTETQYF.

The chain is built from TRBV5-4 and TRBJ1-2; a weak D match, TRBD1 (5 bases). The CDR3 covers 13 residues. The germline V gene encodes CDR1 SGHNT and CDR2 YYREEE (reference sequence). V was shortened by 2 bases and J by 4 bases, with 9 bases between the two germline ends. DNA for the CDR3: TGTGCCAGCAGCTTAGACAGCTTCTATGGCTACACCTTC. This encodes CASSLDSFYGYTF.

The J gene is TRBJ2-7, the V gene TRBV27, with TRBD2 matching over 11 bases. The CDR3 spans 15 residues. The germline gives CDR1 MNHEY, CDR2 SMNVEV (reference sequence). Losses at the gene ends were 3 bases for V and 5 bases for J; bases not matched to a gene: 6. CDR3 nucleotides: TGTGCCAGCAGTTTGACTAGCGGGATCACCGACGAGCAGTACTTC. Its protein product is CASSLTSGITDEQYF.

The chain carries TRBV12-5 and TRBJ2-7, with D possibly TRBD1 on 7 matching bases. Trimming stripped 0 bases from V and 0 bases from J, with 18 bases between. Per the germline V gene, CDR1 is LGHNT and CDR2 is FRNRAP. This CDR3 has 18 residues. The chain's CDR3 is CASGLVHGGTEFSYEQYF. CDR3 coding DNA: TGTGCTAGTGGTTTGGTACATGGCGGGACAGAATTCTCCTACGAGCAGTACTTC. Drawing the rest from reference TRBV12-5 and TRBJ2-7, the complete variable domain is DARVTQTPRHKVTEMGQEVTMRCQPILGHNTVFWYRQTMMQGLELLAYFRNRAPLDDSGMPKDRFSAEMPDATLATLKIQPSEPRDSAVYFCASGLVHGGTEFSYEQYFGPGTRLTVT.

The chain carries TRBV19 and TRBJ2-5; 9 nucleotides align to TRBD1. V was clipped by 4 bases and J by 5 bases; unmatched bases: 5. Germline-derived CDR1 and CDR2 are LNHDA and SQIVND (reference sequence). The CDR3 has 14 amino acids. Here the CDR3 reads CASSTRQGGETQYF. As DNA, the CDR3 is TGTGCCAGTAGTACCCGACAGGGGGGCGAGACCCAGTACTTC.

The genes are TRBV28 and TRBJ1-1; the D gene is possibly TRBD1 (6 bases). The ends were cut back, 7 bases at V and 5 bases at J, with 17 bases in the middle. CDR1 is MDHEN, CDR2 SYDVKM, per germline. CDR3 length: 14 residues. The chain's CDR3 is CASMGALSGTEAFF. The CDR3 bases are TGTGCCAGCATGGGGGCGCTCTCGGGTACTGAAGCTTTCTTT.

The chain links TRBV18 to TRBJ2-7, with 10 nucleotides matching TRBD1. The germline CDR1 and CDR2 sequences are KGHSH and LQKENI. The CDR3 is 16 residues long. After removal of 2 bases from V and 0 bases from J, the junction contained 4 bases not matched to a gene. The CDR3 nucleotides read TGTGCCAGCTCACCATTGGACAGGGGGAACTCCTACGAGCAGTACTTC. Its protein product is CASSPLDRGNSYEQYF.

The chain is built from TRBV6-5 and TRBJ1-2; D gene ambiguous. Trimming left V 2 bases short and J 4 bases short, with 14 bases between. CDR3 size: 15 residues. CDR1 is MNHEY and CDR2 is SVGAGI in the germline V gene. CDR3 region: CASSYILRQPYGYTF. The CDR3 DNA is TGTGCCAGCAGTTACATATTGCGGCAGCCCTATGGCTACACCTTC.

The rearrangement links TRBV4-1 to TRBJ2-2, with D tentatively TRBD1 (6 bases). Germline V CDR1 and CDR2: MGHRA, YSYEKL. CDR3 length: 17 amino acids. Trimming took 1 base from V and 4 from J, leaving 16 bases between them. CDR3 sequence: CASSQAPGEMITGELFF. CDR3 bases: TGCGCCAGCAGCCAAGCCCCAGGGGAAATGATCACCGGGGAGCTGTTTTTT.

The chain combines TRBV7-2 with TRBJ2-7, with unresolved D. The CDR3 totals 11 residues. Germline loops: CDR1 SGHTA, CDR2 FQGNSA. V was pared by 5 bases and J by 7 bases, with 9 bases between. For the CDR3, the DNA is TGTGCCAGCAGCATTCCCGGGGAGCAGTACTTC. Its translation: CASSIPGEQYF.

The chain carries TRBV15 and TRBJ2-1; D is uncertain. Trimming pared 2 bases from V and 7 bases from J, leaving 6 bases between. The CDR3 has 12 residues. CDR1 and CDR2 from the germline V gene are LNHNV and YYDKDF (reference sequence). CDR3 sequence: CATSRLSNEQFF. The CDR3, as DNA: TGTGCCACCAGCAGACTTTCTAATGAGCAGTTCTTC.

The V and J genes are TRBV5-1 and TRBJ2-7; 16 bases are shared with TRBD2. The CDR3 extends over 17 amino acids. Germline lookup yields CDR1 SGHRS and CDR2 YFSETQ. V was pared by 4 bases and J by 5 bases, with 9 bases of the junction left unmatched. The CDR3 spells CASSLTGTSGGVDEQYF. The CDR3 nucleotides are TGCGCCAGCAGCCTCACCGGGACTAGCGGGGGGGTAGACGAGCAGTACTTC.

A single count supports this clone. The J gene is TRBJ1-1, the V gene TRBV7-9; 10 bases are shared with TRBD1. The V gene end was trimmed by 1 base and the J gene end by 4 bases; junction bases not matched to a gene: 9. This CDR3 contains 17 residues. Germline CDR1 is SEHNR and CDR2 is FQNEAQ (reference sequence). CDR3 bases: TGTGCCAGCAGCTTAGGGGACAGGGGAAGAGAGGGCACTGAAGCTTTCTTT. Translated: CASSLGDRGREGTEAFF.

The chain is built from TRBV12-5 and TRBJ2-7, with 8 positions matching TRBD2. Germline V gene sequence: CDR1 LGHNT, CDR2 FRNRAP. V was pared by 4 bases and J by 5 bases, with 10 bases of the junction left unmatched. The CDR3 totals 15 residues. The CDR3 loop is CASGSPGRDGDEQYF. CDR3 sequence (DNA): TGTGCTAGTGGTTCCCCCGGGAGGGACGGTGACGAGCAGTACTTC.

This clone was seen a few times. The rearrangement joins TRBV5-1 to TRBJ2-7, with 7 bases matching TRBD1. V gave up 1 base and J gave up 2 bases; unmatched junction bases: 6. The CDR3 is 15 amino acids. Germline-derived CDR1 and CDR2 are SGHRS and YFSETQ. The CDR3 is CASSLRQDRPYEQYF. In nucleotides, the CDR3 is TGCGCCAGCAGCTTGAGGCAGGACAGGCCCTACGAGCAGTACTTC.

V and J are TRBV6-5 and TRBJ1-2, with 8 bases lining up with TRBD1. The CDR3 is 14 amino acids. V shed 6 bases, J shed 4 bases, and the junction held 7 bases outside the gene matches. CDR1 and CDR2 from the germline V gene are MNHEY and SVGAGI. CDR3 in DNA: TGTGCCAGCAGGCCAAGCGGGACAGGCTATGGCTACACCTTC. It is translated as CASRPSGTGYGYTF.

The chain links TRBV19 to TRBJ1-2; tentatively, D is TRBD1 (5 bases). Trimming left V 3 bases short and J 8 bases short, with 19 bases between. CDR1 is LNHDA, CDR2 SQIVND, per germline (reference sequence). This CDR3 region has 15 residues. The CDR3 DNA reads as TGTGCCAGTAGTATTGGGCAGGGCCAGTTGTACGGCTACACCTTC. It yields the protein CASSIGQGQLYGYTF.

The chain has TRBV2 and TRBJ2-7; D may be TRBD1 (5 bases). CDR1 SNHLY and CDR2 FYNNEI come from the germline V gene. This CDR3 spans 11 amino acids. Deletions cut 6 bases from V and 5 bases from J, with 8 bases between. CDR3 nucleotides: TGTGCCAGCAGGCAGGGCCACGAGCAGTACTTC. It yields the protein CASRQGHEQYF.

This CDR3 is CASSTLAGGQETQYF. In DNA form, the CDR3 reads TGTGCCAGCAGCACTCTAGCGGGGGGACAAGAGACCCAGTACTTC. The chain combines TRBV7-9 with TRBJ2-5; 11 nucleotides agree with TRBD2. Germline V gene data show CDR1 as SEHNR and CDR2 as FQNEAQ (reference sequence). CDR3 length: 15 residues. The V and J ends lost 5 bases and 2 bases, in that order; junction bases with no gene match: 4.

The chain recombines TRBV7-9 with TRBJ1-1, with unresolved D. The V end lost 7 bases, the J end lost 4 bases, and 25 bases lay between the germline ends. In germline, CDR1 is SEHNR, CDR2 FQNEAQ (reference sequence). CDR3 size: 17 residues. CDR3 protein: CASNDQIHFNSGTEAFF. CDR3 nucleotide sequence: TGTGCCAGCAACGACCAAATCCACTTTAACAGCGGCACTGAAGCTTTCTTT.

This clone was counted a single time. The chain recombines TRBV7-9 with TRBJ2-7; 7 nucleotides align to TRBD1. Per the germline V gene, CDR1 is SEHNR and CDR2 is FQNEAQ (reference sequence). The CDR3 extends over 16 amino acids. Trimming at V came to 4 bases and at J to 3 bases, leaving 12 bases not matched to a gene. CDR3 sequence reads: CASSSKGAGAFYEQYF. DNA for the CDR3: TGTGCCAGCAGCTCTAAGGGGGCAGGGGCCTTCTACGAGCAGTACTTC.

This sequence joins TRBV6-1 and TRBJ1-2, with D possibly TRBD1 on 5 matching bases. Deletions cut 2 bases from V and 7 bases from J, with 17 bases between. CDR3 length: 15 amino acids. Germline CDR1 and CDR2: MNHNS and SASEGT. This chain's CDR3 is CASSELGPGRGGYTF. The CDR3 DNA reads as TGTGCCAGCAGTGAATTGGGCCCAGGGAGGGGTGGCTACACCTTC.

This clone was counted a few times. The rearrangement joins TRBV28 to TRBJ1-1; 7 positions agree with TRBD1. Looked up from germline, CDR1 is MDHEN and CDR2 is SYDVKM. The CDR3 is 14 residues long. J was trimmed by 7 bases and V by 6 bases; bases with no gene match: 11. This CDR3 is CASSLGQVLIEAFF. The CDR3 DNA reads as TGTGCCAGCAGCCTAGGACAGGTACTGATTGAAGCTTTCTTT. The full variable domain, its missing parts supplied by reference TRBV28 and TRBJ1-1, is DVKVTQSSRYLVKRTGEKVFLECVQDMDHENMFWYRQDPGLGLRLIYFSYDVKMKEKGDIPEGYSVSREKKERFSLILESASTNQTSMYLCASSLGQVLIEAFFGQGTRLTVV.

The chain links TRBV6-5 to TRBJ2-7, with 8 bases aligning to TRBD2. The CDR3 sequence is 14 residues long. Germline V gene data show CDR1 as MNHEY and CDR2 as SVGAGI. The trim removed 4 bases at V and 6 bases at J, leaving 8 bases unmatched. The CDR3 sequence: CASSLGLREGEQYF. In DNA, the CDR3 is TGTGCCAGCAGTTTGGGACTTCGGGAGGGCGAGCAGTACTTC.

In this sample, this clone turned up a few times. The rearrangement uses TRBV11-2 and TRBJ2-7, with 11 positions matching TRBD2. This CDR3 region has 14 residues. The germline V gene encodes CDR1 SGHAT and CDR2 FQNNGV. Unmatched junction bases numbered 10, after V lost 8 bases and J lost 7 bases. CDR3 region: CASRVAGGPREQYF. The CDR3 DNA sequence: TGTGCCAGCCGAGTAGCGGGAGGGCCGCGGGAGCAGTACTTC.